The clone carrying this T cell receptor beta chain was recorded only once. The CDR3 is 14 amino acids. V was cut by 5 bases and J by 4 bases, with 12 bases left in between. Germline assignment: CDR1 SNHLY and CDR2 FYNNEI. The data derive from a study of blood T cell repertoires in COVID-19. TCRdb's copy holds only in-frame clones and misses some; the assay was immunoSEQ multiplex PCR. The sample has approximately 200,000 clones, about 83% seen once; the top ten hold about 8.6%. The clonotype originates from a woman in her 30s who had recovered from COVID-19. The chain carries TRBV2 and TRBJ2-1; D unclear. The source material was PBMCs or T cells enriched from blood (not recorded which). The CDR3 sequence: CASSPALVYNEQFF. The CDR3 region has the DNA TGTGCCAGCAGTCCAGCTCTAGTATACAATGAGCAGTTCTTC.